The 18 T cell receptor beta chains below were found in one sample sequenced in a study of blood T cell repertoires in COVID-19. TCRdb keeps only in-frame clones here, not all; method: immunoSEQ multiplex PCR. Of tens of thousands of clones in the sample, about 81% are singletons; the top ten hold approximately 2.5%. Sequencing was done on a sample of peripheral blood. The receptors were sampled from a man aged 45-60 years with acute or convalescent COVID-19.

V usage is TRBV28 and J usage is TRBJ2-7; perhaps TRBD1 as D (6 bases). Trimming cost V 6 bases and J 3 bases, with 12 bases left between them. This CDR3 spans 13 amino acids. The germline V gene encodes CDR1 MDHEN and CDR2 SYDVKM. CDR3 residues: CASSRADSYEQYF. CDR3 in DNA: TGTGCCAGCAGCCGAGCGGACAGCTACGAGCAGTACTTC.

The rearrangement uses TRBV7-6 and TRBJ2-1, with 9 bases lining up with TRBD2. Germline V gene sequence: CDR1 SGHVS, CDR2 FNYEAQ. This CDR3 contains 16 residues. After removal of 1 base from V and 5 bases from J, the junction contained 6 bases not matched to a gene. Here the CDR3 reads CASSLGGGRANNEQFF. DNA for the CDR3: TGTGCCAGCAGCTTAGGTGGCGGGAGGGCCAACAATGAGCAGTTCTTC.

About this clone itself: Other DNA variants within this sample encode the same CDR3. The chain combines TRBV5-1 with TRBJ1-1, with 7 bases that match TRBD1. Germline CDR1 reads SGHRS; CDR2 reads YFSETQ. V trimming: 1 base; J trimming: 7 bases; junction bases outside the gene matches: 4. This CDR3 spans 13 amino acids. The CDR3 reads CASSLTGDREAFF. As DNA, the CDR3 is TGCGCCAGCAGCTTGACAGGGGACCGTGAAGCTTTCTTT.

This clone came up a few times. This chain links TRBV6-1 with TRBJ1-2; no reliable D call. With 2 bases removed from V and 1 base from J, the gap between germline ends came to 11 bases. Germline CDR1 and CDR2: MNHNS and SASEGT. There are 15 residues in the CDR3. DNA of the CDR3: TGTGCCAGCAGTGAAAACCCAGGACTTAACTATGGCTACACCTTC. Amino acid sequence: CASSENPGLNYGYTF.

The chain employs TRBV10-3 and TRBJ1-4; 7 bases map to TRBD1. CDR3 length: 14 amino acids. J gave up 5 bases and V 11 bases, and 11 bases lay outside the gene matches. Germline V CDR1 and CDR2: ENHRY, SYGVKD. The CDR3 loop is CASKAGTANEKLFF. The CDR3 coding sequence is TGTGCCTCAAAGGCCGGGACAGCCAATGAAAAACTGTTTTTT.

The chain has TRBV9 and TRBJ2-3; TRBD2 matches at 13 bases. The CDR3 has 16 residues. V shed 4 bases and J 2 bases; nucleotides not matched to a gene: 4. Germline CDR1 is SGDLS and CDR2 is YYNGEE. This chain's CDR3 is CASSFGLAGVTDTQYF. CDR3 coding DNA: TGTGCCAGCAGCTTCGGACTAGCGGGAGTCACAGATACGCAGTATTTT.

The V call is TRBV6-6, the J call TRBJ2-5; D remains unclear. With 2 bases removed from V and 3 bases from J, the gap between germline ends came to 4 bases. The CDR3 is 12 residues long. Germline V lookup: CDR1 MNHNY, CDR2 SVGAGI (reference sequence). CDR3 sequence: CASSYREETQYF. CDR3 in DNA: TGTGCCAGCAGTTACCGGGAAGAGACCCAGTACTTC.

This clone was found once. The gene calls are TRBV4-1 and TRBJ1-6; D is perhaps TRBD1 (5 bases). The CDR3 totals 15 residues. Trimming took 2 bases from V and 5 from J, leaving 10 bases between them. Germline V lookup: CDR1 MGHRA, CDR2 YSYEKL. In DNA, the CDR3 is TGCGCCAGCAGCCAATTTAGGGGTGATAATTCACCCCTCCACTTT. It yields the protein CASSQFRGDNSPLHF.

The CDR3 DNA reads as TGTGCCAGCAGGTCTAGCGTCGATTTCCAGCAGTTCTTC. This gives the protein CASRSSVDFQQFF. This chain joins TRBV6-6 and TRBJ2-1; D might be TRBD2 (6 bases). The CDR3 sequence is 13 residues long. Deletions cut 6 bases from V and 11 bases from J, with 17 bases between. CDR1 and CDR2 (germline): MNHNY, SVGAGI (reference sequence).

This chain links TRBV18 with TRBJ1-1; 10 bases fit TRBD1. This CDR3 has 15 amino acids. CDR1 is KGHSH, CDR2 LQKENI, per germline. After removal of 3 bases from V and 7 bases from J, the junction contained 8 bases not matched to a gene. In DNA form, the CDR3 reads TGTGCCAGCTCACCGTCGGGACAGGGGTCAGGTGAAGCTTTCTTT. Protein product: CASSPSGQGSGEAFF.

The chain uses TRBV19 and TRBJ1-2, with TRBD1 as a possible D gene (6 bases). V gave up 0 bases and J gave up 5 bases, with 13 bases separating them. This CDR3 has 15 residues. Germline V lookup: CDR1 LNHDA, CDR2 SQIVND (reference sequence). The CDR3 region has the DNA TGTGCCAGTAGTATAGATGGACAGCTTAGTTATGGCTACACCTTC. This encodes CASSIDGQLSYGYTF.

The chain uses TRBV6-6 and TRBJ1-4, with 7 positions matching TRBD1. Germline trimming cut 5 bases from V and 10 bases from J; bases unmatched to any gene: 22. From germline, CDR1 is MNHNY and CDR2 SVGAGI (reference sequence). The CDR3 has 18 residues. The CDR3 here is CASSRALGQDPINGKLFF. The CDR3 nucleotides read TGTGCCAGCAGTCGCGCCCTCGGACAGGACCCAATCAACGGAAAACTGTTTTTT.

As for this clone: One end of the junction fails to match germline, which may point to a read error. The V and J genes are TRBV18 and TRBJ2-7; 11 bases line up with TRBD2. CDR3 length equals 15 residues. The germline V gene has CDR1 KGHSH and CDR2 LQKENI. In nucleotides, the CDR3 is TGTGCCAGCTCATCACCGACTAGCGGGACCTACGAGCAGTACTTC. Translating it yields CASSSPTSGTYEQYF.

The chain recombines TRBV9 with TRBJ2-1, with 8 bases fitting TRBD1. CDR3 size: 15 residues. Unmatched junction bases numbered 7, after V lost 4 bases and J lost 4 bases. CDR1 is SGDLS, CDR2 YYNGEE, per germline. The CDR3 protein is CASSPTGTGYNEQFF. For the CDR3, the DNA is TGTGCCAGCAGCCCTACCGGGACAGGATACAATGAGCAGTTCTTC.

V and J are TRBV4-1 and TRBJ2-3; 13 bases are a match to TRBD2. CDR1 and CDR2 from the germline V gene are MGHRA and YSYEKL. J lost 3 bases, V lost 5 bases, and 17 bases had no gene match. The CDR3 has 20 residues. CDR3 DNA sequence: TGCGCCAGCAGCACCAAGGGCGGTTCGGAGACTAGCGGGAGGACAGATACGCAGTATTTT. Residues: CASSTKGGSETSGRTDTQYF.

This clone has just a few counts. The J gene is TRBJ1-1, the V gene TRBV7-9, with TRBD1 identical over 7 bases. Germline CDR1 and CDR2: SEHNR and FQNEAQ (reference sequence). The ends lost 4 bases at V and 3 bases at J; junction bases unmatched: 5. The length of the CDR3 is 14 residues. CDR3 sequence (DNA): TGTGCCAGCAGCTCGGACAGGAGAGACACTGAAGCTTTCTTT. Encoded protein: CASSSDRRDTEAFF.

The V and J genes are TRBV9 and TRBJ2-7, with D perhaps TRBD1 (6 bases). From germline, CDR1 is SGDLS and CDR2 YYNGEE. This CDR3 has 15 residues. V was clipped by 3 bases and J by 4 bases, with 17 bases between them. The CDR3 coding sequence is TGTGCCAGCAGCGGAGGCCCCCAAGGGGGATACGAGCAGTACTTC. Its protein product is CASSGGPQGGYEQYF.

The chain recombines TRBV9 with TRBJ2-2; 8 nucleotides align to TRBD2. With V trimmed by 3 bases and J by 5 bases, 6 bases remained unmatched. The germline gives CDR1 SGDLS, CDR2 YYNGEE. The CDR3 length is 15 residues. The CDR3 region has the DNA TGTGCCAGCAGCGCTTCAGCGGGGGAAACCGGGGAGCTGTTTTTT. It encodes CASSASAGETGELFF.